The sequence of this T cell receptor beta chain was determined in a study of shared clonotypes between healthy human individuals. The CDR3 length is 15 residues. V lost 5 bases and J lost 0; bases outside the gene matches: 5. The germline V gene has CDR1 SGHAT and CDR2 FQNNGV. Assay used: immunoSEQ multiplex PCR; TCRdb lists only in-frame clones, some missing. The repertoire holds approximately 2.1 million clones, with 85% to 95% as singletons. This TCR derives from a man between 18 and 35 years old in good health. Some clones in this sample may be carry-over from other donors' samples. Sequences were obtained from naive CD4+ T cells from PBMCs. Subset given: CD45RA+ positively selected. The chain joins TRBV11-2 to TRBJ2-7; 9 bases match TRBD2. Written as DNA, the CDR3 is TGTGCCAGCAGCACCACTAGCGGGCCCTCCTACGAGCAGTACTTC. Its protein product is CASSTTSGPSYEQYF.